This T cell receptor (beta chain) was identified during a study of blood T cell repertoires in COVID-19. Study-wide context: Sources were T cells, B-cell-depleted T cells, or PBMCs; the material itself was cDNA or gDNA.

Methods used by the authors: Using reference gene primer amplification, nucleated cell counts were estimated. Generated by immunoSEQ multiplex PCR, the TCRdb table keeps only in-frame clones and is missing some. The DNA gave D and trimming, while V, J and clone size come from that table. The sample includes over 450,000 clones, 80% to 90% of them seen just once. This clone occurred once. From germline, CDR1 is KGHSH and CDR2 LQKENI. The CDR3 has 18 amino acids. V lost 3 bases and J 3 bases, leaving 24 bases between the germline ends. The chain recombines TRBV18 with TRBJ2-7; perhaps TRBD1 as D (6 bases). The sequence was obtained from a man aged 18 to 30 with COVID-19, enrolled during active disease. Sequences were obtained from peripheral blood. The CDR3 is CASSPRLWGPGDFYEQYF. CDR3 sequence (DNA): TGTGCCAGCTCACCTCGGTTGTGGGGGCCAGGGGATTTCTACGAGCAGTACTTC. Drawing the rest from reference TRBV18 and TRBJ2-7, the complete variable domain is NAGVMQNPRHLVRRRGQEARLRCSPMKGHSHVYWYRQLPEEGLKFMVYLQKENIIDESGMPKERFSAEFPKEGPSILRIQQVVRGDSAAYFCASSPRLWGPGDFYEQYFGPGTRLTVT.